A selection of T cell receptor beta chains follows, all from one sample in a study of Ad26.COV2.S vaccination and SARS-CoV-2 variants. Profiled with immunoSEQ multiplex PCR; TCRdb holds only in-frame clones, not every one. The profile shows 85,000 to 120,000 clones, less than 85% of them singletons. The material sequenced was peripheral blood, taken after recovery from COVID-19. The source of these receptors is a human donor who had recovered from COVID-19. Each CDR3 is given with its conserved first and last residue. The D gene is left open where the match is weak. Expanded clones are given a class, and other clones once, few, many or no size at all.

D gene,clone size,V gene,J gene,CDR3 protein,CDR3 DNA
NA,NA,TRBV18,TRBJ1-3,CASSPFREGSGNTIYF,TGTGCCAGCTCACCATTCCGGGAGGGCTCTGGAAACACCATATATTTT
NA,NA,TRBV30,TRBJ1-2,CAWSATVPGYGYTF,TGTGCCTGGAGTGCTACGGTCCCAGGTTACGGCTACACCTTC
NA,NA,TRBV3-1/TRBV3-2,TRBJ1-4,CASSQGSGAREKLFF,TGTGCCAGCAGCCAAGGCTCAGGGGCTAGGGAAAAACTGTTTTTT
TRBD1,NA,TRBV27,TRBJ2-7,CASNMRQGAYEQYF,TGTGCCAGCAACATGCGACAGGGGGCCTACGAGCAGTACTTC
NA,NA,TRBV4-2,TRBJ2-2,CASSSPDPTGELFF,TGTGCCAGCAGCTCCCCTGACCCCACCGGGGAGCTGTTTTTT
NA,NA,TRBV6-6,TRBJ2-1,CASSYPTPNEQFF,TGTGCCAGCAGTTACCCGACCCCAAATGAGCAGTTCTTC
TRBD1,NA,TRBV5-1,TRBJ2-2,CASTPGQGNTGELFF,TGCGCCAGCACCCCGGGACAGGGGAACACCGGGGAGCTGTTTTTT
NA,NA,TRBV19,TRBJ2-3,CASLPYGATDTQYF,TGTGCCAGTCTACCCTATGGGGCCACAGATACGCAGTATTTT
NA,NA,TRBV4-2,TRBJ1-2,CASSQEPNGKGYGYTF,TGTGCCAGCAGCCAAGAGCCCAACGGGAAAGGCTATGGCTACACCTTC
NA,NA,TRBV6-6,TRBJ2-3,CASSYSRPATDTQYF,TGTGCCAGCAGTTACTCGAGGCCCGCCACAGATACGCAGTATTTT
NA,NA,TRBV7-2,TRBJ2-1,CASSLEVETGYNEQFF,TGTGCCAGCAGCTTAGAAGTTGAGACAGGCTACAATGAGCAGTTCTTC
NA,NA,TRBV3-1/TRBV3-2,TRBJ2-5,CASGVVGGETQYF,TGTGCCAGCGGGGTAGTCGGAGGGGAGACCCAGTACTTC
TRBD1,NA,TRBV7-9,TRBJ1-6,CASSSPGTGDNSPLHF,TGTGCCAGCAGCTCACCCGGGACAGGGGATAATTCACCCCTCCACTTT
TRBD1,NA,TRBV6-6,TRBJ1-2,CASSGDSYGYTF,TGTGCCAGCAGTGGGGACAGCTATGGCTACACCTTC
NA,NA,TRBV18,TRBJ2-2,CASSPIQGNTGELFF,TGTGCCAGCTCACCAATACAGGGGAACACCGGGGAGCTGTTTTTT
NA,few,TRBV27,TRBJ1-1,CASSLNRRGTEAFF,TGTGCCAGCAGTTTAAACAGACGAGGCACTGAAGCTTTCTTT
NA,NA,TRBV4-1,TRBJ1-2,CASSQETGRYGYTF,TGCGCCAGCAGCCAAGAAACAGGGAGGTATGGCTACACCTTC
TRBD1,NA,TRBV7-2,TRBJ1-5,CASSWTGPQPQHF,TGTGCCAGCAGTTGGACAGGGCCGCAGCCCCAGCATTTT
NA,NA,TRBV2,TRBJ2-3,CASSELYLGPGSTDTQYF,TGTGCCAGCAGTGAGTTGTATTTGGGCCCGGGGAGCACAGATACGCAGTATTTT
TRBD2,NA,TRBV6-5,TRBJ2-7,CASSYGLGAGSYEQYF,TGTGCCAGCAGTTACGGGCTTGGAGCGGGGTCCTACGAGCAGTACTTC
NA,NA,TRBV12-3/TRBV12-4,TRBJ1-1,CASSLGRQLEAFF,TGTGCCAGCAGTTTAGGGAGACAGCTTGAAGCTTTCTTT
TRBD1,NA,TRBV18,TRBJ2-3,CASSPIRTGNTDTQYF,TGTGCCAGCTCACCGATCCGGACAGGCAACACAGATACGCAGTATTTT
TRBD1,NA,TRBV19,TRBJ2-6,CASSIDAVQGARGANVLTF,TGTGCCAGTAGTATAGATGCGGTACAGGGGGCTCGTGGGGCCAACGTCCTGACTTTC
NA,NA,TRBV12-3/TRBV12-4,TRBJ1-4,CASSPNEKLFF,TGTGCCAGCAGTCCTAATGAAAAACTGTTTTTT
NA,NA,TRBV3-1/TRBV3-2,TRBJ2-7,CASSQGPAREQYF,TGTGCCAGCAGCCAAGGGCCGGCTCGCGAGCAGTACTTC
NA,NA,TRBV29-1,TRBJ2-7,CSCRPEQGYEQYF,TGCAGCTGCCGCCCTGAACAGGGTTACGAGCAGTACTTC
TRBD1,NA,TRBV6-6,TRBJ1-5,CASSYSIQGAGQPQHF,TGTGCCAGCAGTTACTCGATTCAGGGGGCGGGTCAGCCCCAGCATTTT
NA,NA,TRBV12-3/TRBV12-4,TRBJ1-1,CASSLWNTEAFF,TGTGCCAGCAGTTTGTGGAACACTGAAGCTTTCTTT
TRBD2,few,TRBV2,TRBJ2-7,CASRIHGTSRDEQYF,TGTGCCAGCAGGATTCACGGGACTAGCAGAGACGAGCAGTACTTC
NA,NA,TRBV4-1,TRBJ1-1,CASSQDSNTEAFF,TGCGCCAGCAGCCAAGATAGTAACACTGAAGCTTTCTTT
NA,NA,TRBV5-1,TRBJ1-2,CASSSQGSTGYTF,TGCGCCAGCAGCAGTCAGGGGTCCACTGGCTACACCTTC
TRBD1,many,TRBV4-3,TRBJ2-1,CASSQDPPGQGGSEQFF,TGCGCCAGCAGCCAAGATCCTCCGGGACAGGGGGGTAGTGAGCAGTTCTTC
TRBD2,NA,TRBV11-2,TRBJ2-3,CASSLVRGGVNTQYF,TGTGCCAGCAGCTTAGTTCGGGGGGGTGTCAATACGCAGTATTTT
NA,NA,TRBV10-3,TRBJ2-7,CAISPTRGDVGEQYF,TGTGCCATCAGTCCCACCAGGGGGGATGTTGGCGAGCAGTACTTC
TRBD2,NA,TRBV3-1/TRBV3-2,TRBJ2-5,CASSQGASGQETQYF,TGTGCCAGCAGCCAAGGGGCTAGCGGGCAAGAGACCCAGTACTTC
TRBD1,once,TRBV28,TRBJ1-2,CASSSPGGRNGYTF,TGTGCCAGCAGTTCCCCAGGGGGTAGAAATGGCTACACCTTC
NA,NA,TRBV2,TRBJ2-2,CASSVRSYTGELFF,TGTGCCAGCAGTGTCAGGAGTTACACCGGGGAGCTGTTTTTT
NA,NA,TRBV6-1,TRBJ1-2,CASSETLKTWGGYTF,TGTGCCAGCAGTGAAACCCTAAAAACCTGGGGTGGCTACACCTTC
NA,NA,TRBV30,TRBJ1-5,CAWSGLDSNQPQHF,TGTGCCTGGAGTGGACTGGATAGCAATCAGCCCCAGCATTTT
TRBD1,NA,TRBV10-3,TRBJ1-2,CAISESAGGNGYTF,TGTGCCATCAGTGAGTCGGCAGGGGGCAATGGCTACACCTTC
NA,many,TRBV3-1/TRBV3-2,TRBJ2-7,CASSQRQLYEQYF,TGTGCCAGCAGCCAAAGGCAGCTCTACGAGCAGTACTTC
NA,NA,TRBV2,TRBJ1-1,CATRQKVQGNTEAFF,TGTGCCACCCGACAGAAGGTGCAGGGGAACACTGAAGCTTTCTTT
NA,NA,TRBV10-3,TRBJ2-3,CATHGGQFPTDTQYF,TGTGCCACGCACGGTGGACAGTTCCCCACAGATACGCAGTATTTT
TRBD1,NA,TRBV13,TRBJ2-7,CASSPTGSYEQYF,TGTGCCAGCAGTCCGACAGGGTCCTACGAGCAGTACTTC
NA,NA,TRBV7-9,TRBJ2-5,CASSLQGQETQYF,TGTGCCAGCAGCTTACAGGGGCAGGAGACCCAGTACTTC
TRBD1,NA,TRBV28,TRBJ2-7,CASSLEGQRAYEQYF,TGTGCCAGCAGTTTAGAGGGACAGAGGGCCTACGAGCAGTACTTC